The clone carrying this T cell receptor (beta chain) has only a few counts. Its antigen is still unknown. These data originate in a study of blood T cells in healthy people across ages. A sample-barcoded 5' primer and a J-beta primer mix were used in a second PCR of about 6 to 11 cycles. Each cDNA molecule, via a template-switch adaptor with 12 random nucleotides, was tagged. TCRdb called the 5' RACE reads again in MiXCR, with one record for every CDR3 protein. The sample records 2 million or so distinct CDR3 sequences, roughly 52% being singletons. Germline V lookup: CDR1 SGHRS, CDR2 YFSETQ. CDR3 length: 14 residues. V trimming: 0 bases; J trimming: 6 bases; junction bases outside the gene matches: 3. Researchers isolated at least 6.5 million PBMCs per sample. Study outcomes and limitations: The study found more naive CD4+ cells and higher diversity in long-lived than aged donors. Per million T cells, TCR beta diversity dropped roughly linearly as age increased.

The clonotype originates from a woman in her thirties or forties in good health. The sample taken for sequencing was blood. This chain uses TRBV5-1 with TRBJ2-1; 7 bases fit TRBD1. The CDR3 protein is CASSLGDSVNEQFF. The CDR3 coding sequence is TGCGCCAGCAGCTTGGGGGACAGCGTCAATGAGCAGTTCTTC. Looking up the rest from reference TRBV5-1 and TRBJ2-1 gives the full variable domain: KAGVTQTPRYLIKTRGQQVTLSCSPISGHRSVSWYQQTPGQGLQFLFEYFSETQRNKGNFPGRFSGRQFSNSRSEMNVSTLELGDSALYLCASSLGDSVNEQFFGPGTRLTVL.